This T cell receptor beta chain was captured in a study of shared clonotypes between healthy human individuals. CD8 cells regarded as naive lacked CD45RO, were positively chosen for CCR7, and omitted terminally differentiated effector memory CD45RA+ cells. HIV-negative, healthy adults without recent acute infections or vaccinations were the donors. Sequencing was performed with immunoSEQ multiplex PCR; in TCRdb, only in-frame clones are kept and a portion is missing. The sample records 450,000 to 700,000 clones, just under 97% being singletons. The CDR3 runs 12 residues. Trimming left V 9 bases short and J 3 bases short, with 12 bases between. Germline CDR1 and CDR2: SEHNR and FQNEAQ (reference sequence). Turning to this clone: Its antigen remains unknown.

General study points: Few donors limited the genetic and exposure-history diversity represented. How much donors shared clonotypes was expected to be affected by sequencing depth.

The receptor comes from a woman aged 25 to 39 in good health. The V call is TRBV7-9, the J call TRBJ2-7, with D perhaps matching TRBD2 (6 bases). Input material: naive CD8+ T cells sorted from blood. The chain's CDR3 is CASQEGNYEQYF. The DNA for the CDR3 is TGTGCCAGTCAGGAGGGAAACTACGAGCAGTACTTC.